The clone carrying this T cell receptor (beta chain) was seen more than once but under ten times. Antigen unknown. This specimen belongs to a study of T-cell memory formation after mild COVID-19. Study summary: TCR clusters largely stayed donor specific.

Germline V lookup: CDR1 MGHRA, CDR2 YSYEKL. The V and J ends lost 0 bases and 5 bases respectively, with 10 bases between them. This CDR3 comprises 14 residues. General study points: Researchers could not confirm that second-wave clones peaking on day 37 targeted SARS-CoV-2. Contracting CD4+ clones lay largely in CM and EM, with CD8+ ones residing in EMRA.

The authors produced TCR alpha and TCR beta cDNA libraries with sample barcodes and UMIs by 5'RACE using constant-segment primers. TCRdb recomputed calls from the 5' RACE reads with MiXCR, one row per CDR3 protein. The repertoire holds 250,000 to 300,000 distinct CDR3 sequences, with roughly 8.2% as singletons. The receptor comes from a man between 18 and 35 years old who had mild COVID-19 (a few samples of this study predate the infection). Cell type and time point are not known. V usage is TRBV4-1 and J usage is TRBJ1-1, with no clear D. Sequencing was carried out using PBMCs or a T cell subset sorted from them (not recorded which). The CDR3: CASSQEDRWTEAFF. In nucleotides, the CDR3 is TGCGCCAGCAGCCAAGAAGATAGGTGGACTGAAGCTTTCTTT.